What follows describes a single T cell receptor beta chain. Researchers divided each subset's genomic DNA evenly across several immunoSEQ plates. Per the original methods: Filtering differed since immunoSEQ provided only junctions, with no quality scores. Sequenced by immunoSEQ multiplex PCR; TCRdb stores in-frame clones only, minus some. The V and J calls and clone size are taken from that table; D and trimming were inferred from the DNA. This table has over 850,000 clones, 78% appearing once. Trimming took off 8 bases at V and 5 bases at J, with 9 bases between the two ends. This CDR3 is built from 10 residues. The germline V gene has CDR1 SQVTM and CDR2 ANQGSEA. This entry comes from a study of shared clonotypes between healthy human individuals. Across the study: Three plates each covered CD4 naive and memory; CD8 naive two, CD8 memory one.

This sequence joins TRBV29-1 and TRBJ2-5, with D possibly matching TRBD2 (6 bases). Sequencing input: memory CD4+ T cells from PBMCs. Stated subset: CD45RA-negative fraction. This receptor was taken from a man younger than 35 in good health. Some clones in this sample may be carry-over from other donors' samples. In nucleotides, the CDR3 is TGCAGCACCGCGGGGGAGACCCAGTACTTC. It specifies CSTAGETQYF. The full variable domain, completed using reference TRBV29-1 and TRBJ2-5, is SAVISQKPSRDICQRGTSLTIQCQVDSQVTMMFWYRQQPGQSLTLIATANQGSEATYESGFVIDKFPISRPNLTFSTLTVSNMSPEDSSIYLCSTAGETQYFGPGTRLLVL.